These T cell receptor beta chains were read from a single sample in a study of vaccination and CD4 T cells after COVID-19. These receptors have no identified antigens. MiXCR, applied by TCRdb to the PCR reads, yields one record per CDR3 protein. The sample lists more than 20,000 distinct CDR3 sequences, 35% to 40% occurring once. The source material was CD4+ T cells from blood, cultured in vitro, sampled before SARS-CoV-2 vaccination. The receptors were sampled from a human donor who had recovered from COVID-19. Each CDR3 is given with its conserved first and last residue. Fields, in order: V gene, J gene, D gene, clone size, CDR3 protein, CDR3 DNA. A D gene is named only where the DNA matches it firmly. For some rows the clone size is stated as once, few or many, or as a class when expanded; others skip it.

V: TRBV20-1; J: TRBJ2-3; D: TRBD2; size: .; CDR3: CSALKGTSGSSDTQYF; DNA: TGCAGTGCGCTAAAAGGGACTAGCGGGAGTTCAGATACGCAGTATTTT
V: TRBV23-1; J: TRBJ2-5; D: .; size: .; CDR3: CASSPRKETQYF; DNA: TGCGCCAGCAGTCCAAGGAAAGAGACCCAGTACTTC
V: TRBV7-9; J: TRBJ1-2; D: TRBD1; size: few; CDR3: CASSLGTGGGYTF; DNA: TGTGCCAGCAGCTTGGGGACAGGGGGCGGCTACACCTTC
V: TRBV6-1; J: TRBJ2-1; D: .; size: .; CDR3: CASSQTGFSYNEQFF; DNA: TGTGCCAGCAGCCAGACTGGCTTCTCCTACAATGAGCAGTTCTTC
V: TRBV6-1; J: TRBJ1-5; D: .; size: .; CDR3: CASSGLGGNQPQHF; DNA: TGTGCCAGCAGCGGGTTGGGGGGCAATCAGCCCCAGCATTTT
V: TRBV19; J: TRBJ1-6; D: .; size: .; CDR3: CASSITTDAGSPLHF; DNA: TGTGCCAGTAGTATTACGACCGACGCGGGTTCACCCCTCCACTTT
V: TRBV24-1; J: TRBJ1-1; D: TRBD1; size: few; CDR3: CATSDAGQGDTEAFF; DNA: TGTGCCACCAGTGACGCAGGACAGGGCGACACTGAAGCTTTCTTT
V: TRBV19; J: TRBJ1-5; D: TRBD1; size: .; CDR3: CASSKRGGDRGNQPQHF; DNA: TGTGCCAGTAGTAAGAGGGGGGGGGACAGGGGAAACCAGCCCCAGCATTTT
V: TRBV7-2; J: TRBJ1-3; D: TRBD1; size: few; CDR3: CASSLVGQELYGNTIYF; DNA: TGTGCCAGCAGCTTAGTGGGACAGGAACTATATGGAAACACCATATATTTT
V: TRBV6-1; J: TRBJ1-6; D: TRBD1; size: few; CDR3: CASRLGTGDSPLHF; DNA: TGTGCCAGCAGGCTCGGGACAGGGGATTCACCCCTCCACTTT
V: TRBV20-1; J: TRBJ1-1; D: TRBD1; size: .; CDR3: CSARRDRGHTEAFF; DNA: TGCAGTGCTAGAAGAGACAGGGGGCACACTGAAGCTTTCTTT
V: TRBV20-1; J: TRBJ1-1; D: .; size: few; CDR3: CSAREPLGGWNTEAFF; DNA: TGCAGTGCTAGAGAACCCTTGGGGGGTTGGAACACTGAAGCTTTCTTT
V: TRBV6-1; J: TRBJ2-2; D: .; size: .; CDR3: CASSRTGRELFF; DNA: TGTGCCAGCAGCCGTACAGGGAGGGAGCTGTTTTTT
V: TRBV20-1; J: TRBJ1-6; D: .; size: few; CDR3: CSARDKRVGRHSNSPLHF; DNA: TGCAGTGCTAGAGATAAGCGTGTTGGCAGGCACAGTAATTCACCCCTCCACTTT
V: TRBV4-3; J: TRBJ2-3; D: TRBD2; size: .; CDR3: CASSQEAGLGKDTQYF; DNA: TGCGCCAGCAGCCAAGAAGCGGGACTGGGCAAAGATACGCAGTATTTT
V: TRBV20-1; J: TRBJ1-2; D: .; size: .; CDR3: CSARDPGAEYGYTF; DNA: TGCAGTGCTAGAGACCCGGGGGCGGAATATGGCTACACCTTC
V: TRBV24-1; J: TRBJ1-5; D: TRBD1; size: few; CDR3: CATSAGTGVNSNQPQHF; DNA: TGTGCCACCAGCGCCGGGACAGGGGTCAATAGCAATCAGCCCCAGCATTTT
V: TRBV9; J: TRBJ2-3; D: .; size: .; CDR3: CASSVGRPVRTDTQYF; DNA: TGTGCCAGCAGCGTTGGTCGTCCGGTACGGACAGATACGCAGTATTTT
V: TRBV6-2/TRBV6-3; J: TRBJ2-7; D: TRBD1; size: .; CDR3: CASSPYSGTGKDEQYF; DNA: TGTGCCAGCAGCCCATATTCAGGGACAGGGAAAGACGAGCAGTACTTC
V: TRBV20-1; J: TRBJ2-2; D: .; size: few; CDR3: CSAGITPSTGELFF; DNA: TGCAGTGCTGGAATCACCCCAAGCACCGGGGAGCTGTTTTTT
V: TRBV5-5; J: TRBJ2-2; D: TRBD2; size: .; CDR3: CASSRGLAGGQGTGELFF; DNA: TGTGCCAGCAGCCGAGGACTAGCGGGGGGCCAGGGCACCGGGGAGCTGTTTTTT
V: TRBV12-3/TRBV12-4; J: TRBJ1-5; D: .; size: few; CDR3: CASSGGVSNQPQHF; DNA: TGTGCCAGCAGCGGGGGGGTGAGCAATCAGCCCCAGCATTTT
V: TRBV7-2; J: TRBJ2-5; D: .; size: .; CDR3: CASSRGGETRYF; DNA: TGTGCCAGCAGCAGGGGAGGAGAGACCCGGTACTTC
V: TRBV6-2/TRBV6-3; J: TRBJ1-5; D: .; size: .; CDR3: CASSPLGTVNNQPQHF; DNA: TGTGCCAGCAGTCCGCTCGGGACGGTCAACAATCAGCCCCAGCATTTT
V: TRBV19; J: TRBJ1-1; D: .; size: few; CDR3: CASTPPSGQGGTEAFF; DNA: TGTGCCAGTACCCCCCCCTCAGGACAAGGTGGCACTGAAGCTTTCTTT
V: TRBV12-3/TRBV12-4; J: TRBJ1-1; D: .; size: .; CDR3: CASSWGLDTEAFF; DNA: TGTGCCAGCAGTTGGGGCTTGGACACTGAAGCTTTCTTT
V: TRBV7-3; J: TRBJ2-1; D: TRBD2; size: .; CDR3: CASSLSGGQGEQFF; DNA: TGTGCCAGCAGCTTAAGCGGGGGGCAGGGTGAGCAGTTCTTC
V: TRBV24-1; J: TRBJ2-3; D: TRBD2; size: .; CDR3: CATSDFGPSGSTDTQYF; DNA: TGTGCCACCAGTGATTTCGGCCCTAGCGGGAGCACAGATACGCAGTATTTT
V: TRBV19; J: TRBJ2-3; D: TRBD2; size: .; CDR3: CASSTLRLAGENTDTQYF; DNA: TGTGCCAGTAGTACCCTCAGACTAGCGGGGGAGAACACAGATACGCAGTATTTT
V: TRBV29-1; J: TRBJ2-5; D: .; size: .; CDR3: CSVPSGRETQYF; DNA: TGCAGCGTTCCCTCCGGGCGGGAGACCCAGTACTTC
V: TRBV6-1; J: TRBJ1-2; D: .; size: few; CDR3: CASRTGDYGYTF; DNA: TGTGCCAGCAGGACAGGTGATTATGGCTACACCTTC
V: TRBV19; J: TRBJ1-2; D: TRBD1; size: few; CDR3: CASSTRQGDGYTF; DNA: TGTGCCAGTAGTACGCGACAGGGCGATGGCTACACCTTC
V: TRBV7-2; J: TRBJ2-5; D: .; size: .; CDR3: CASSPHSASEAQYF; DNA: TGTGCCAGCAGCCCCCATTCGGCGTCAGAGGCCCAGTACTTC
V: TRBV6-2/TRBV6-3; J: TRBJ1-2; D: TRBD1; size: .; CDR3: CASSYPDRGYTF; DNA: TGTGCCAGCAGTTACCCGGACAGGGGCTACACCTTC
V: TRBV18; J: TRBJ1-1; D: .; size: .; CDR3: CASSPGGQNTEAFF; DNA: TGTGCCAGCTCACCGGGGGGACAAAACACTGAAGCTTTCTTT
V: TRBV20-1; J: TRBJ2-1; D: TRBD2; size: .; CDR3: CSASPTPLAGALYNEQFF; DNA: TGCAGTGCTAGCCCAACCCCGCTAGCGGGGGCCCTTTACAATGAGCAGTTCTTC